These 12 T cell receptor beta chains came from one sample sequenced in a study of blood T cell repertoires in COVID-19. Assay: immunoSEQ multiplex PCR; the TCRdb copy retains only in-frame clones and omits some. The sample has fewer than 250,000 clones; roughly 90% are singletons. The sequenced material came from peripheral blood. All receptors come from an older woman with acute or convalescent COVID-19.

The chain carries TRBV5-6 and TRBJ2-1; 10 nucleotides line up with TRBD2. Germline values: CDR1 SGHDT, CDR2 YYEEEE. Unmatched junction bases numbered 11, after V lost 3 bases and J lost 5 bases. The CDR3 contains 17 residues. The CDR3 nucleotides are TGTGCCAGCAGCTACTCCCCGGGACTAGCGAACGACAATGAGCAGTTCTTC. Protein sequence: CASSYSPGLANDNEQFF.

The chain joins TRBV5-6 to TRBJ2-1; 7 nucleotides match TRBD2. CDR1 is SGHDT and CDR2 is YYEEEE in the germline V gene. CDR3 length equals 13 residues. V shed 4 bases and J 12 bases; nucleotides not matched to a gene: 10. As DNA, the CDR3 is TGTGCCAGCAGCAGGGGACTACTCTCGGGGCAGTTCTTC. Translated: CASSRGLLSGQFF.

This clone was recorded only once. V usage is TRBV12-5 and J usage is TRBJ1-2, with D unclear. CDR3 length equals 17 residues. V was clipped by 0 bases and J by 2 bases, with 16 bases between them. Germline lookup yields CDR1 LGHNT and CDR2 FRNRAP. The CDR3 DNA reads TGTGCTAGTGGTTTGGTATTGAGAGAGAGGTCGAACTATGGCTACACCTTC. As protein: CASGLVLRERSNYGYTF.

The chain carries TRBV6-1 and TRBJ1-1, with D uncertain. V gave up 0 bases and J gave up 1 base, with 12 bases separating them. Germline CDR1 is MNHNS and CDR2 is SASEGT. The CDR3 extends over 16 amino acids. In DNA, the CDR3 is TGTGCCAGCAGTGAAGCGCTAGCAGCTAGGAACACTGAAGCTTTCTTT. It yields the protein CASSEALAARNTEAFF.

The V and J genes are TRBV4-2 and TRBJ1-2; no firm D call. Trimming took off 1 base at V and 1 base at J, with 7 bases between the two ends. The CDR3 contains 14 residues. CDR1 and CDR2 from the germline V gene are LGHNA and YNFKEQ. The CDR3 region has the DNA TGTGCCAGCAGCCAAGCGGGATTTAACTATGGCTACACCTTC. It specifies CASSQAGFNYGYTF.

The CDR3: CAWSGLKQGNYGYTF. The CDR3 DNA reads as TGTGCCTGGAGTGGGCTTAAACAGGGGAACTATGGCTACACCTTC. The chain employs TRBV30 and TRBJ1-2; 7 nucleotides align to TRBD1. Trimming removed 1 base from V and 2 bases from J; junction bases left unmatched: 7. Germline assignment: CDR1 GTSNPN and CDR2 SVGIG (reference sequence). This CDR3 is built from 15 residues.

This sequence joins TRBV7-8 and TRBJ1-4; TRBD1 matches at 7 bases. CDR1 and CDR2 (germline): SGHVS, FQNEAQ. The V segment lost 8 bases and the J segment 2 bases; nucleotides outside the gene matches: 5. The CDR3 extends over 14 amino acids. The CDR3 nucleotides read TGTGCCAGCGGCCAGACAGGGACTAATGAAAAACTGTTTTTT. Protein product: CASGQTGTNEKLFF.

The chain links TRBV27 to TRBJ1-5; D is unclear. Trimming removed 11 bases from V and 6 bases from J, with 20 bases in between. Germline V gene lookup returns CDR1 MNHEY and CDR2 SMNVEV (reference sequence). There are 14 residues in the CDR3. The CDR3 DNA reads as TGTGCCTCGAAAAGGAGGGAGCGAAGTCAGCCCCAGCATTTT. This encodes CASKRRERSQPQHF.

This clone was seen more than once but under ten times. The genes are TRBV3-1 (or the pseudogene TRBV3-2) and TRBJ2-7; TRBD2 matches at 7 bases. The CDR3 is 14 residues long. The V and J ends lost 5 bases and 9 bases, in that order; junction bases with no gene match: 13. Looked up from germline, CDR1 is LGHDT and CDR2 is YNNKEL (reference sequence). The chain's CDR3 is CASSSPAAGELQYF. The CDR3 DNA is TGTGCCAGCAGCTCCCCGGCGGCGGGGGAGTTGCAGTACTTC.

The chain employs TRBV5-1 and TRBJ2-7; the match to TRBD2 covers 9 bases. Per the germline V gene, CDR1 is SGHRS and CDR2 is YFSETQ. The CDR3 loop spans 16 amino acids. V lost 3 bases and J lost 4; bases outside the gene matches: 11. CDR3 protein: CASSWVGGRESYEQYF. For the CDR3, the DNA is TGCGCCAGCAGCTGGGTAGGCGGGAGGGAGTCTTACGAGCAGTACTTC.

The chain recombines TRBV9 with TRBJ1-2; possibly TRBD1 for D (6 bases). This CDR3 is 15 amino acids long. The V end lost 4 bases, the J end lost 4 bases, and 17 bases lay between the germline ends. CDR1 and CDR2 from the germline V gene are SGDLS and YYNGEE. For the CDR3, the DNA is TGTGCCAGCAGCCCCGAGGGGGTTAATAGCTATGGCTACACCTTC. Its translation: CASSPEGVNSYGYTF.

The chain recombines TRBV28 with TRBJ1-2; tentatively, D is TRBD1 (6 bases). CDR3 length: 14 residues. The V and J ends lost 3 bases and 1 base respectively, with 9 bases between them. In germline, CDR1 is MDHEN, CDR2 SYDVKM. CDR3 sequence reads: CASSLGQNNYGYTF. The CDR3 DNA is TGTGCCAGCAGTTTGGGACAAAATAACTATGGCTACACCTTC.